This is a list of T cell receptor beta chains from one sample in a study of brain T cells in children with intractable seizures. The table came from immunoSEQ multiplex PCR; TCRdb's copy has only in-frame clones and leaves some out. The sample consists of around 20,000 clones, roughly 92% of them appearing once. The material sequenced was peripheral blood, taken at surgery. These receptor sequences come from a boy between 10 and 17 years old with focal cortical dysplasia and intractable seizures. The CDR3 runs from the conserved cysteine through the conserved F or W. Fields, in order: J gene, D gene, clone size, V gene, CDR3 protein, CDR3 DNA. The D gene is left open where the match is weak. Clone size is shown for a subset of rows, as once, few, many or a class of expanded clone.

J: TRBJ1-6
D: TRBD1
size: NA
V: TRBV19
CDR3: CASSIRLGTGMYSPLHF
DNA: TGTGCCAGTAGTATCCGACTTGGGACAGGGATGTATTCACCCCTCCACTTT

J: TRBJ2-1
D: TRBD1
size: NA
V: TRBV7-8
CDR3: CASSLEGAHEQFF
DNA: TGTGCCAGCAGCTTAGAGGGGGCGCATGAGCAGTTCTTC

J: TRBJ2-5
D: NA
size: NA
V: TRBV2
CDR3: CASSEGAGVGRETQYF
DNA: TGTGCCAGCAGTGAAGGGGCAGGGGTAGGTCGAGAGACCCAGTACTTC

J: TRBJ2-7
D: NA
size: NA
V: TRBV4-1
CDR3: CASSPLGARVDEQYF
DNA: TGCGCCAGCAGCCCCCTCGGGGCGCGCGTGGACGAGCAGTACTTC

J: TRBJ1-3
D: NA
size: NA
V: TRBV2
CDR3: CASSEFIPQPDSSLDESSGNTIYF
DNA: TGTGCCAGCAGTGAATTTATCCCGCAGCCGGACAGCAGTCTCGACGAAAGCTCTGGAAACACCATATATTTT

J: TRBJ2-7
D: TRBD2
size: once
V: TRBV10-2
CDR3: CASSERVAGANSYEQYF
DNA: TGCGCCAGCAGTGAGCGAGTAGCGGGGGCTAATTCCTACGAGCAGTACTTC

J: TRBJ1-4
D: NA
size: NA
V: TRBV7-9
CDR3: CASSLGGTNEKLFF
DNA: TGTGCCAGCAGCTTAGGGGGAACTAATGAAAAACTGTTTTTT

J: TRBJ1-4
D: NA
size: NA
V: TRBV2
CDR3: CASNGDGNEKLFF
DNA: TGTGCCAGCAATGGGGACGGCAATGAAAAACTGTTTTTT

J: TRBJ1-2
D: NA
size: once
V: TRBV6-5
CDR3: CASSQGLRYGYTF
DNA: TGTGCCAGCAGTCAGGGGCTCCGCTATGGCTACACCTTC

J: TRBJ1-5
D: NA
size: NA
V: TRBV15
CDR3: CATSSYHTNQPQHF
DNA: TGTGCCACCAGCAGCTACCACACCAATCAGCCCCAGCATTTT

J: TRBJ2-3
D: TRBD2
size: NA
V: TRBV10-3
CDR3: CATRSATDGRDTQYF
DNA: TGTGCCACCCGATCGGCTACCGACGGGAGGGATACGCAGTATTTT

J: TRBJ2-1
D: TRBD2
size: NA
V: TRBV29-1
CDR3: CSVPLAGPVNEQFF
DNA: TGCAGCGTTCCACTAGCGGGGCCGGTTAATGAGCAGTTCTTC

J: TRBJ1-2
D: NA
size: NA
V: TRBV29-1
CDR3: CSVVLSSRGDGYTF
DNA: TGCAGCGTTGTATTGTCGAGCAGGGGAGATGGCTACACCTTC

J: TRBJ2-1
D: TRBD2
size: NA
V: TRBV6-4
CDR3: CASSSGGAYNEQFF
DNA: TGTGCCAGCAGTAGCGGGGGGGCCTACAATGAGCAGTTCTTC

J: TRBJ1-5
D: NA
size: NA
V: TRBV4-2
CDR3: CASSQELMGDPQHF
DNA: TGTGCCAGCAGCCAAGAACTCATGGGTGATCCCCAGCATTTT

J: TRBJ1-1
D: NA
size: NA
V: TRBV5-1
CDR3: CASSPRPTGGTEAFF
DNA: TGCGCCAGCAGCCCGCGACCCACCGGGGGAACTGAAGCTTTCTTT

J: TRBJ2-5
D: NA
size: NA
V: TRBV3-1/TRBV3-2
CDR3: CASRPRGLGSGTQYF
DNA: TGTGCCAGCAGGCCAAGGGGTCTAGGGTCAGGGACCCAGTACTTC

J: TRBJ2-7
D: NA
size: NA
V: TRBV12-3/TRBV12-4
CDR3: CASTPGGGAEQYF
DNA: TGTGCCAGCACCCCAGGGGGAGGGGCCGAGCAGTACTTC

J: TRBJ1-5
D: NA
size: NA
V: TRBV6-1
CDR3: CASSEARHRDQPQHF
DNA: TGTGCCAGCAGTGAAGCGCGACACCGCGACCAGCCCCAGCATTTT

J: TRBJ2-3
D: NA
size: NA
V: TRBV5-4
CDR3: CASSQSLGYGTDTQYF
DNA: TGTGCCAGCAGCCAATCTTTGGGGTATGGCACAGATACGCAGTATTTT

J: TRBJ2-7
D: TRBD1
size: NA
V: TRBV24-1
CDR3: CATGQEYSYEQYF
DNA: TGTGCCACGGGACAGGAGTATTCCTACGAGCAGTACTTC

J: TRBJ1-2
D: NA
size: NA
V: TRBV28
CDR3: CASSLFMGGQGYTF
DNA: TGTGCCAGCAGTTTATTCATGGGGGGCCAAGGCTACACCTTC

J: TRBJ1-4
D: NA
size: NA
V: TRBV2
CDR3: CASNDRSTNEKLFF
DNA: TGTGCCAGCAACGACCGATCAACTAATGAAAAACTGTTTTTT

J: TRBJ1-5
D: NA
size: NA
V: TRBV5-1
CDR3: CASSETGAGQPQHF
DNA: TGCGCCAGCAGCGAGACGGGCGCGGGTCAGCCCCAGCATTTT

J: TRBJ1-2
D: NA
size: NA
V: TRBV20-1
CDR3: CRARAGNGYTF
DNA: TGCAGAGCTAGGGCGGGCAATGGCTACACCTTC

J: TRBJ1-1
D: NA
size: NA
V: TRBV13
CDR3: CASRPGTGNTEAFF
DNA: TGTGCCAGCAGACCCGGGACGGGGAACACTGAAGCTTTCTTT

J: TRBJ1-2
D: TRBD1
size: NA
V: TRBV10-3
CDR3: CAITGTGGNGYTF
DNA: TGTGCCATCACGGGGACAGGGGGAAATGGCTACACCTTC

J: TRBJ1-3
D: NA
size: NA
V: TRBV18
CDR3: CASSPRSSSGNTIYF
DNA: TGTGCCAGCTCACCTCGCAGCTCCTCTGGAAACACCATATATTTT

J: TRBJ2-1
D: NA
size: NA
V: TRBV6-1
CDR3: CASSEQGRYNEQFF
DNA: TGTGCCAGCAGTGAACAGGGGCGGTACAATGAGCAGTTCTTC

J: TRBJ2-5
D: NA
size: NA
V: TRBV4-1
CDR3: CASSQEASVLQETQYF
DNA: TGCGCCAGCAGCCAAGAGGCTAGCGTCCTTCAAGAGACCCAGTACTTC

J: TRBJ1-3
D: NA
size: once
V: TRBV29-1
CDR3: CSVALDSGNTIYF
DNA: TGCAGCGTTGCGTTGGACTCTGGAAACACCATATATTTT

J: TRBJ2-4
D: TRBD2
size: NA
V: TRBV19
CDR3: CASSIRLRVAGYRKNIQYF
DNA: TGTGCCAGTAGTATCAGATTGCGGGTAGCGGGATATCGGAAAAACATTCAGTACTTC

J: TRBJ2-2
D: TRBD1
size: few
V: TRBV7-9
CDR3: CASSPYQGDTGELFF
DNA: TGTGCCAGCAGCCCTTATCAGGGGGACACCGGGGAGCTGTTTTTT

J: TRBJ2-3
D: TRBD2
size: NA
V: TRBV6-5
CDR3: CASKETSSTDTQYF
DNA: TGTGCCAGCAAGGAGACTAGCAGCACAGATACGCAGTATTTT

J: TRBJ2-5
D: NA
size: NA
V: TRBV2
CDR3: CASSDRVQETQYF
DNA: TGTGCCAGCAGTGACAGGGTACAAGAGACCCAGTACTTC

J: TRBJ2-1
D: NA
size: NA
V: TRBV10-3
CDR3: CAISRGGTEQFF
DNA: TGTGCCATCAGCCGTGGGGGGACTGAGCAGTTCTTC

J: TRBJ2-5
D: NA
size: NA
V: TRBV7-8
CDR3: CASSLRGSTQYF
DNA: TGTGCCAGCAGCTTAAGGGGGAGTACCCAGTACTTC

J: TRBJ2-2
D: NA
size: NA
V: TRBV14
CDR3: CASSPAATGELFF
DNA: TGTGCCAGCAGCCCGGCAGCCACCGGGGAGCTGTTTTTT

J: TRBJ2-1
D: NA
size: NA
V: TRBV5-6
CDR3: CASSSRGEGSYNEQFF
DNA: TGTGCCAGCAGCTCCCGTGGGGAAGGCTCCTACAATGAGCAGTTCTTC

J: TRBJ2-3
D: NA
size: NA
V: TRBV2
CDR3: CASSDNTGAASTDTQYF
DNA: TGTGCCAGCAGTGATAATACGGGGGCTGCTAGCACAGATACGCAGTATTTT

J: TRBJ2-1
D: TRBD2
size: NA
V: TRBV5-4
CDR3: CASSPGGTSGLSYNEQFF
DNA: TGTGCCAGCAGCCCAGGCGGGACTAGCGGGTTGTCTTACAATGAGCAGTTCTTC

J: TRBJ2-5
D: NA
size: NA
V: TRBV4-1
CDR3: CASRGEEGRGRETQYF
DNA: TGCGCCAGCAGGGGCGAGGAGGGCAGGGGTAGAGAGACCCAGTACTTC

J: TRBJ1-4
D: NA
size: NA
V: TRBV5-4
CDR3: CASSRRGGQTNEKLFF
DNA: TGTGCCAGCAGCCGTCGGGGGGGCCAGACTAATGAAAAACTGTTTTTT

J: TRBJ2-5
D: NA
size: NA
V: TRBV20-1
CDR3: CSASIGREETQYF
DNA: TGCAGTGCTAGTATCGGCAGGGAAGAGACCCAGTACTTC